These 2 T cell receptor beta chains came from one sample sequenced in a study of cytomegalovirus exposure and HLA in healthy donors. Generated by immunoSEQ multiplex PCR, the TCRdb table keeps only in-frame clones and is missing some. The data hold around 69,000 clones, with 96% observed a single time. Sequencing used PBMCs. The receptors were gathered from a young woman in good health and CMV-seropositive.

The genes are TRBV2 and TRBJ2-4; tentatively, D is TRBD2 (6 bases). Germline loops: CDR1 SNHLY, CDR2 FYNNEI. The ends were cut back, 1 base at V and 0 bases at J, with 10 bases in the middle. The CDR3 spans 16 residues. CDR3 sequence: CASSEGGLSAKNIQYF. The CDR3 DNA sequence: TGTGCCAGCAGTGAAGGTGGACTATCAGCCAAAAACATTCAGTACTTC.

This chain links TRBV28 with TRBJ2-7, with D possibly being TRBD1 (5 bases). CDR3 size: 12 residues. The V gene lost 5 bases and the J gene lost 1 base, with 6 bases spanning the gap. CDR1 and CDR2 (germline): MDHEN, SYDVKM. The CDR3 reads CASSQGSYEQYF. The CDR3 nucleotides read TGTGCCAGCAGTCAGGGTTCCTACGAGCAGTACTTC.